The present entry profiles one TCR beta chain with its context. Its antigen is as yet unknown. This sample is drawn from a study of OX40 agonist ivuxolimab in advanced cancers. At the level of the study: Administration of intravenous ivuxolimab to patients occurred every 2 weeks at 0.01 to 10 mg/kg.

Notes on the study in general: On average, CD8+ T cells had more expanded clones than CD4+. CD4+ and CD8+ T cells in blood underwent clonal expansion by week 6 at 0.1 to 3.0 mg/kg.

A history of autoimmune disease or systemic immunosuppression excluded patients. Produced via immunoSEQ multiplex PCR; TCRdb's table is partial and in-frame only. The sample has tens of thousands of clones, 80% to 90% seen once. This TCR came from an adult with an advanced solid tumor such as melanoma, head and neck, liver or kidney cancer. The sequencing here drew on CD4+ or CD8+ T cells sorted from blood, taken in a trial of the OX40 agonist ivuxolimab.

Here the CDR3 reads CASSLWGDSKTQYF. Here the CDR3 DNA reads TGTGCCAGCAGTTTATGGGGGGATTCGAAGACCCAGTACTTC. This rearrangement joins TRBV27 to TRBJ2-5; tentatively, D is TRBD2 (6 bases). This CDR3 is built from 14 residues. Trimming cost V 1 base and J 6 bases, with 12 bases left between them. Germline CDR1 is MNHEY and CDR2 is SMNVEV (reference sequence).